By sample share, the clone carrying this T cell receptor beta chain is medium-sized (0.01 to 0.1%). Its antigen is as yet unknown. V shed 5 bases, J shed 4 bases, and the junction held 7 bases outside the gene matches. The length of the CDR3 is 15 residues. Germline V gene lookup returns CDR1 LNHDA and CDR2 SQIVND (reference sequence). TRB rearrangements spanning V, D and J were amplified using mixed TRB-A/B primers. TCRdb re-derived calls from the multiplex PCR reads in MiXCR, one entry per CDR3 protein. The data contain over 15,000 distinct CDR3 sequences, roughly 37% of them singletons. The record originates from a study of T cell repertoires in aging, cancer and after chemotherapy. Study findings and constraints: These repertoire data do not allow conclusions about immunological memory after chemotherapy. Untreated cancer patients had significantly lower blood TCR diversity than age-matched healthy donors. In cancer patients, declining TCR diversity with age involved lost richness and lost evenness.

Peripheral blood genomic DNA, not sorted cells or RNA, was the template. This receptor was identified in a human donor with a solid tumor. This chain joins TRBV19 and TRBJ1-4, with 7 bases fitting TRBD1. The sequencing sample was made of blood. This CDR3 reads CASSQPGQFNEKLFF. For the CDR3, the DNA is TGTGCCAGTAGTCAACCGGGACAGTTTAATGAAAAACTGTTTTTT. Supplemented by reference TRBV19 and TRBJ1-4, the full variable domain reads DGGITQSPKYLFRKEGQNVTLSCEQNLNHDAMYWYRQDPGQGLRLIYYSQIVNDFQKGDIAEGYSVSREKKESFPLTVTSAQKNPTAFYLCASSQPGQFNEKLFFGSGTQLSVL.